The clone carrying this T cell receptor (beta chain) was counted between two and nine times. The data stem from a study of human T cells and chemical hapten exposure. TCRdb itself ran the RACE reads through MiXCR, one entry per CDR3 protein. The sample holds some 330,000 distinct CDR3 sequences, 4.5% to 5.5% seen once. CDR3 size: 15 residues. CDR1 is ENHRY and CDR2 is SYGVKD in the germline V gene. Losses at the gene ends were 4 bases for V and 7 bases for J; bases not matched to a gene: 6. Time point noted: pre-sensitization, week 0. Treatment of the sample: therapeutic diphenylcyclopropenone sensitization with weekly scalp DPC.

The chain links TRBV10-3 to TRBJ1-6; 8 positions match TRBD1. This receptor was taken from a young woman with alopecia areata. Some clones in this sample may be carry-over from other donors' samples. Source: whole blood, taken in connection with sensitization to the hapten diphenylcyclopropenone (DPC). CDR3: CAISARDRKNSPLHF. Written as DNA, the CDR3 is TGTGCCATCAGTGCCCGGGACAGGAAAAATTCACCCCTCCACTTT.